Below, one T cell receptor (beta chain) is given with its context. Its antigen is undetermined. The data derive from a study of PD-1 blockade in classical Hodgkin lymphoma. The junction had 5 bases not matched to a gene; V was cut back by 3 bases and J by 2 bases. Germline loops: CDR1 SGHRS, CDR2 YFSETQ. The CDR3 sequence is 16 residues long. Overall study findings and caveats: CD4+ TCR diversity climbed significantly by C4D1, unlike CD8+ TCR diversity. Reported baseline diversity: healthy donors highest, relapsed/refractory patients lowest.

This table comes from immunoSEQ multiplex PCR, and its TCRdb copy is limited to in-frame clones, with some not included. The sample yields roughly 50,000 clones, around 90% seen once. Sample time point: cycle 4 day 1 (C4D1), after more than five weeks of nivolumab. Brentuximab vedotin exposure varied among the patients, all of whom had relapsed after autologous stem cell transplantation. Specimen: peripheral blood mononuclear cells (PBMCs), collected before the fourth cycle of nivolumab. The rearrangement joins TRBV5-1 to TRBJ2-3, with 11 positions matching TRBD2. The receptor was isolated from a human donor with classical Hodgkin lymphoma. For the CDR3, the DNA is TGCGCCAGCAGCTCGGGGACTAGCGGATCCACAGATACGCAGTATTTT. It codes for CASSSGTSGSTDTQYF. The full variable domain, in which reference TRBV5-1 and TRBJ2-3 provide the parts outside the CDR3, is KAGVTQTPRYLIKTRGQQVTLSCSPISGHRSVSWYQQTPGQGLQFLFEYFSETQRNKGNFPGRFSGRQFSNSRSEMNVSTLELGDSALYLCASSSGTSGSTDTQYFGPGTRLTVL.